The TCR beta chain described here comes from a study of cytomegalovirus exposure and HLA in healthy donors. Whole-study context: Earlier results showed 90 million to 120 million unique TCR beta sequences derived from approximately 170 million T cells.

Healthy bone marrow donors made up the cohort. This clone was detected a few times. Its antigen is as yet unknown. A multiplex PCR was run with 60 Vbeta primers and 13 Jbeta primers. Data came from immunoSEQ multiplex PCR; TCRdb stores just in-frame clones and leaves some out. The sample shows about 64,000 clones, about 61% of them seen only once. The study, taken as a whole, reports: The authors later found TCR association rates varying by HLA locus, with DRB1 most and HLA-C fewest. CMV serostatus was the only recorded immune exposure for donors.

Germline V gene sequence: CDR1 MDHEN, CDR2 SYDVKM. The junction had 13 bases not matched to a gene; V was cut back by 5 bases and J by 7 bases. The CDR3 is 15 amino acids. The clonotype was recovered from a woman aged 45 to 65 in good health and CMV-seronegative. The V gene is TRBV28, the J gene TRBJ1-2; TRBD1 matches at 7 bases. Sequences were obtained from PBMCs. CDR3: CASSEIDRAMGGYTF. The CDR3 coding sequence is TGTGCCAGCAGTGAAATCGACAGGGCCATGGGTGGCTACACCTTC.